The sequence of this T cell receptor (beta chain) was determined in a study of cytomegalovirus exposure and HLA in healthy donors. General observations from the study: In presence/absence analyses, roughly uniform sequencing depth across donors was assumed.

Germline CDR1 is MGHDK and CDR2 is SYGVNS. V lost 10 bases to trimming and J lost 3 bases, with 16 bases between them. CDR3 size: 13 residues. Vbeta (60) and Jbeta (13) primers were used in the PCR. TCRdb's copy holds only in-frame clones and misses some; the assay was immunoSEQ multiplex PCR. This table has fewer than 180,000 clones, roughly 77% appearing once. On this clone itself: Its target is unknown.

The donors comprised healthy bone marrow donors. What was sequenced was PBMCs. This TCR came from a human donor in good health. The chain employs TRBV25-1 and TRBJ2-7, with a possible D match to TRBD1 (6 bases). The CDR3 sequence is CATEGDLNYEQYF. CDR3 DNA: TGTGCCACAGAGGGGGACCTGAACTACGAGCAGTACTTC.